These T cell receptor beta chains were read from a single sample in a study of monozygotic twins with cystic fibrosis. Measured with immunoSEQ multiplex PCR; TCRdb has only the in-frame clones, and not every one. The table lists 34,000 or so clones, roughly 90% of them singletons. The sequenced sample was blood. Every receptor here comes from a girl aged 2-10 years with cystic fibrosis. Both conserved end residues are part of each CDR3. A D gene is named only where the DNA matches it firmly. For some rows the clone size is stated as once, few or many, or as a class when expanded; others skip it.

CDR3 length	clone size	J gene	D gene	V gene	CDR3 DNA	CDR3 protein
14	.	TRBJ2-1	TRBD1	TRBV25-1	TGTGCCAGCAGTGAGTCCACCAGGGGGCGAGAGCAGTTCTTC	CASSESTRGREQFF
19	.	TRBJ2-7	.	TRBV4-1	TGCGCCAGCAGCCAAGATAGGACAGAGACCCATACCATTTCCTACGAGCAGTACTTC	CASSQDRTETHTISYEQYF
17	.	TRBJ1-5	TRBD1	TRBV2	TGTGCCAGCAGTGGCACAGGGGGCTGGATCGACAATCAGCCCCAGCATTTT	CASSGTGGWIDNQPQHF
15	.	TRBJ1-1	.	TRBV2	TGTGCCAGCAGCCCCGGCAAGGGATTGAACACTGAAGCTTTCTTT	CASSPGKGLNTEAFF
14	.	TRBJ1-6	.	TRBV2	TGTGCCAGCAGGGTGAATCCATATAATTCACCCCTCCACTTT	CASRVNPYNSPLHF
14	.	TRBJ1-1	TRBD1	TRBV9	TGTGCCAGCAGCGCCCGGACAGGGAGCACTGAAGCTTTCTTT	CASSARTGSTEAFF
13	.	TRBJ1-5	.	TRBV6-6	TGTGCCAGCTGTCTACTTTGGGGCCGGCCCCAGCATTTT	CASCLLWGRPQHF
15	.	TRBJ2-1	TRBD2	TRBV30	TGTGCCTGGAGGATGACTAGCGGGGGCTACAATGAGCAGTTCTTC	CAWRMTSGGYNEQFF
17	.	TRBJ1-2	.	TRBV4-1	TGCGCCAGCAGCCAAGCGGCAGGGAACCTCGATAACTATGGCTACACCTTC	CASSQAAGNLDNYGYTF
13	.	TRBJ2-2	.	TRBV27	TGTGCCAGCAGTTTATCTATCACCGGGGAGCTGTTTTTT	CASSLSITGELFF
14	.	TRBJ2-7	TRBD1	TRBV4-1	TGCGCCAGCAGCCAAGTAACAGGGGCCTACGAGCAGTACTTC	CASSQVTGAYEQYF
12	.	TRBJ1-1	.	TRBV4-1	TGCGCCAGCAGCCTAGTGAACACTGAAGCTTTCTTT	CASSLVNTEAFF
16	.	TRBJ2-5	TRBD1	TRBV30	TGTGCCTGGGACGTCTCTTACAGGGGGGCGGATGAGACCCAGTACTTC	CAWDVSYRGADETQYF
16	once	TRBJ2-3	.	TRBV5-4	TGTGCCAGCAGCCTACTGGCAGGTGAAAGCACAGATACGCAGTATTTT	CASSLLAGESTDTQYF
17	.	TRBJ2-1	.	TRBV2	TGTGCCAGCCTACGGGTTGAGGGAGTCGGATCCTACAATGAGCAGTTCTTC	CASLRVEGVGSYNEQFF
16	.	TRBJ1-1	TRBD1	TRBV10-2	TGCGCCAGCAGTGACAGGGGGCAGGTCGAGAACACTGAAGCTTTCTTT	CASSDRGQVENTEAFF
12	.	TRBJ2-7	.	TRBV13	TGTGCCAGCAGCTTATTGGCATACGAGCAGTACTTC	CASSLLAYEQYF
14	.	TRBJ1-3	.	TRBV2	TGTGCCAGCAGTGTGGCCACCTCTGGAAACACCATATATTTT	CASSVATSGNTIYF
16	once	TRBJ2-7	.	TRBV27	TGTGCCAGCAGTTTATCGTGGGATCACGCCACCTACGAGCAGTACTTC	CASSLSWDHATYEQYF
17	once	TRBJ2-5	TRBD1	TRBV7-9	TGTGCCAGCAGCCCAGCGGCGACAGGGGATATTCAAGAGACCCAGTACTTC	CASSPAATGDIQETQYF
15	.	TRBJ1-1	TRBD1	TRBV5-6	TGTGCCAGCAGCCCGGACAGGGGGCGAAGGACTGAAGCTTTCTTT	CASSPDRGRRTEAFF
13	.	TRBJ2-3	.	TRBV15	TGTGCCACCAGCAGAGTCGGCACAGATACGCAGTATTTT	CATSRVGTDTQYF
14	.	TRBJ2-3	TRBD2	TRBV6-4	TGTGCCAGCATGCAGCGGGATGGCACAGATACGCAGTATTTT	CASMQRDGTDTQYF
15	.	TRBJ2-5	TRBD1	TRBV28	TGTGCCAGCAGTTTAGGGACAGGGGTGCGAGAGACCCAGTACTTC	CASSLGTGVRETQYF
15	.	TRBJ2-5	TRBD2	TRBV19	TGTGCCAGTTCAACTAGCGGGAGATCCCAAGAGACCCAGTACTTC	CASSTSGRSQETQYF
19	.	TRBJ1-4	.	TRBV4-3	TGCGCCAGCAGCCTCACGAGGGGCAACACGGGGGGCTCGGTTGAAAAACTGTTTTTT	CASSLTRGNTGGSVEKLFF